These 14 T cell receptor beta chains share one sample of origin, sequenced in a study of blood T cell repertoires in COVID-19. TCRdb's copy holds only in-frame clones and misses some; the assay was immunoSEQ multiplex PCR. The sample contains a few hundred thousand clones, about 87% of which appear only once. Sequencing was performed on peripheral blood. All receptors derive from a woman aged 25 to 39 who had recovered from COVID-19.

CDR3 DNA sequence: TGTGCCAGCAGACTAGGGGGAGATACGCAGTATTTT. Its protein product is CASRLGGDTQYF. This rearrangement joins TRBV12-3 or TRBV12-4 to TRBJ2-3, with TRBD1 as a possible D gene (6 bases). V shed 6 bases and J shed 5 bases, with 9 bases lying between them. The CDR3 is 12 residues long.

Comment on this clone: The conserved phenylalanine or tryptophan normally closing the CDR3 is absent here, so this likely arose from a read error. No DNA is shown, since the ends of the CDR3 on it are uncertain; the CDR3 is the one TCRdb lists. The chain uses TRBV20-1 and TRBJ1-2; the DNA was not compared with TRBD1, the D call given in the table. Per germline, CDR1 DFQATT and CDR2 SNEGSKA (reference sequence). Including both end residues, the CDR3 is 10 amino acids long. CDR3 loop: CSASGLTGLQ.

The chain links TRBV28 to TRBJ2-2; 8 bases map to TRBD1. The CDR3 has 16 amino acids. Trimming took 4 bases from V and 1 from J; bases not matched to a gene: 5. Germline CDR1 MDHEN, CDR2 SYDVKM. The chain's CDR3 is CASSSSGTGNTGELFF. The CDR3 nucleotides are TGTGCCAGCAGTTCCTCCGGGACAGGGAACACCGGGGAGCTGTTTTTT.

The table lists this clone with a count of one. V is TRBV28 and J is TRBJ1-1, with 8 nucleotides matching TRBD1. Germline CDR1 is MDHEN and CDR2 is SYDVKM. The CDR3 runs 17 residues. Unmatched junction bases numbered 11, after V lost 2 bases and J lost 3 bases. The CDR3 loop reads CASSLPQGAESYTEAFF. The CDR3 nucleotides are TGTGCCAGCAGTTTACCCCAGGGGGCGGAATCTTACACTGAAGCTTTCTTT.

V gene TRBV12-3 or TRBV12-4 combines with J gene TRBJ2-7; no definite D call. The CDR3 loop spans 13 amino acids. Trimming cost V 8 bases and J 2 bases, with 13 bases left between them. The CDR3: CASGIGVTYEQYF. The CDR3 DNA is TGTGCCAGCGGTATCGGAGTCACCTACGAGCAGTACTTC.

The rearrangement uses TRBV4-2 and TRBJ1-3; D call uncertain. V was cut by 4 bases and J by 0 bases, with 10 bases left in between. The CDR3 is 15 amino acids. Germline V gene lookup returns CDR1 LGHNA and CDR2 YNFKEQ. CDR3 DNA sequence: TGTGCCAGCAGCCCGTTCGCCAGCTCTGGAAACACCATATATTTT. Translating it yields CASSPFASSGNTIYF.

The rearrangement joins TRBV11-2 to TRBJ2-2; D is unresolved. Trimming shortened V by 2 bases and J by 0 bases, and 4 bases separated the two germline ends. This CDR3 contains 14 residues. Per germline, CDR1 SGHAT and CDR2 FQNNGV. CDR3 in DNA: TGTGCCAGCAGCTTACCCTCGAACACCGGGGAGCTGTTTTTT. Protein product: CASSLPSNTGELFF.

The V gene is TRBV29-1, the J gene TRBJ2-7; a weak D match, TRBD1 (6 bases). Germline V gives CDR1 SQVTM, CDR2 ANQGSEA. The CDR3 extends over 13 amino acids. The V end was cut by 5 bases, the J end by 0 bases, with 11 bases between. CDR3 DNA sequence: TGCAGCGTTACAGCAGGGGTCTCCTACGAGCAGTACTTC. Amino acids: CSVTAGVSYEQYF.

In this sample, this clone turned up many times. In the same sample, other DNA sequences code for this CDR3. The chain links TRBV4-1 to TRBJ1-4; 7 nucleotides align to TRBD1. The germline gives CDR1 MGHRA, CDR2 YSYEKL. The CDR3 loop spans 15 amino acids. The ends lost 0 bases at V and 6 bases at J; junction bases unmatched: 4. In nucleotides, the CDR3 is TGCGCCAGCAGCCAAGATATACAGGGGTATGAAAAACTGTTTTTT. Protein: CASSQDIQGYEKLFF.

This sequence joins TRBV18 and TRBJ2-7; D is undetermined. This CDR3 region has 13 residues. Trimming took 3 bases from V and 2 from J, leaving 8 bases between them. The germline CDR1 and CDR2 sequences are KGHSH and LQKENI. The CDR3 DNA follows: TGTGCCAGCTCACCCGGCAGGCCCTACGAGCAGTACTTC. Residues: CASSPGRPYEQYF.

The chain links TRBV28 to TRBJ2-2; tentatively, D is TRBD2 (6 bases). The V end lost 1 base, the J end lost 2 bases, and 11 bases lay between the germline ends. This CDR3 spans 16 amino acids. The germline V gene encodes CDR1 MDHEN and CDR2 SYDVKM. Written as DNA, the CDR3 is TGTGCCAGCAGTTTATCTGGGGGGATTAACACCGGGGAGCTGTTTTTT. This gives the protein CASSLSGGINTGELFF.

This clone appeared a single time. The genes are TRBV4-3 and TRBJ1-2, with 8 bases fitting TRBD1. The V segment lost 3 bases and the J segment 0 bases; nucleotides outside the gene matches: 3. The CDR3 spans 15 residues. The germline CDR1 and CDR2 sequences are LGHNA and YSLEER. This CDR3 is CASSQTDRANYGYTF. The CDR3 DNA sequence: TGCGCCAGCAGCCAGACGGACAGGGCTAACTATGGCTACACCTTC.

This chain connects TRBV10-1 to TRBJ1-5; D possibly corresponds to TRBD1 (5 bases). The CDR3 loop spans 17 amino acids. In germline, CDR1 is WNHNN, CDR2 SYGVQD (reference sequence). V was trimmed by 2 bases and J by 0 bases, leaving 14 bases between them. DNA of the CDR3: TGCGCCAGCAGTGAGCCGAAACGGGGGAATAGCAATCAGCCCCAGCATTTT. Its translation is CASSEPKRGNSNQPQHF.

The chain has TRBV19 and TRBJ1-5; D is ambiguous. This CDR3 spans 14 amino acids. Germline CDR1 is LNHDA and CDR2 is SQIVND (reference sequence). Trimming shortened V by 11 bases and J by 6 bases, and 20 bases separated the two germline ends. DNA of the CDR3: TGTGCCGTCGGACTAGGGCCCTTCGCTCAGCCCCAGCATTTT. Protein sequence: CAVGLGPFAQPQHF.